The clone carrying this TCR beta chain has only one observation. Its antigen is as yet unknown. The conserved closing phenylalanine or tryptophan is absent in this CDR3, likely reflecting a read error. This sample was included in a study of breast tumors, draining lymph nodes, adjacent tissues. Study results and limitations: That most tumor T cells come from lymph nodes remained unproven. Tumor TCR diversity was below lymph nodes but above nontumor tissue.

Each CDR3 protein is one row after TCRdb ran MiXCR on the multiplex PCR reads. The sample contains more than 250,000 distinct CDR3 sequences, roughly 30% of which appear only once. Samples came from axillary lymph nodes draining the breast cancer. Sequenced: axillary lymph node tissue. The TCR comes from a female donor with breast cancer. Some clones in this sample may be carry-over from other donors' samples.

The CDR3 nucleotides read TGTGCCAGCAGCGTAGGGTCTCCTGGAGGGGTTAATGAAAAACTGTTTTCT. Translating gives CASSVGSPGGVNEKLFS. The chain recombines TRBV9 with TRBJ1-4; TRBD1 is a possible D gene (5 bases). Trimming removed 0 bases at V and 4 bases at J, with 16 bases between. Per germline, CDR1 SGDLS and CDR2 YYNGEE. CDR3 length: 17 amino acids.